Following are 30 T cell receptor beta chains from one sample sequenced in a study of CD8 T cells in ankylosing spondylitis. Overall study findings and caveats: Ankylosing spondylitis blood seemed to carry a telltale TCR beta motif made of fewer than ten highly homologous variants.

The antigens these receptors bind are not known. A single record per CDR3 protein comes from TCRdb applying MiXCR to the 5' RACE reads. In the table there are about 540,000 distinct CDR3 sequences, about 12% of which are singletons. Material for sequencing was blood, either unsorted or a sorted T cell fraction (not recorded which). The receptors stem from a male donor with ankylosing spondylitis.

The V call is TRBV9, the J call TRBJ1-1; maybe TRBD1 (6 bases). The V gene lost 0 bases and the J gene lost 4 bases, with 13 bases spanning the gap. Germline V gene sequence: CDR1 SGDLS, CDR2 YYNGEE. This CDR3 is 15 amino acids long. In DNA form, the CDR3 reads TGTGCCAGCAGCGTAGAGGGGGTTTACGGCACTGAAGCTTTCTTT. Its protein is CASSVEGVYGTEAFF.

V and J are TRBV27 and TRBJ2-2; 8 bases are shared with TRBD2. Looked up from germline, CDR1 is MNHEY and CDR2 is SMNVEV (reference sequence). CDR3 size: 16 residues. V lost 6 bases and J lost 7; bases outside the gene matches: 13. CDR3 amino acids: CASRPGLASLGGELFF. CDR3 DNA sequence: TGTGCCAGCAGACCAGGACTAGCTTCCTTGGGCGGGGAGCTGTTTTTT.

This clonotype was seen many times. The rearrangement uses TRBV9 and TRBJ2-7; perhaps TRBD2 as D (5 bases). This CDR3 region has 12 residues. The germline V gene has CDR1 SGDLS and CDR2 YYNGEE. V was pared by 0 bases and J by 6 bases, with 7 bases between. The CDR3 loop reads CASSVVAGEQYF. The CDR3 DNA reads TGTGCCAGCAGCGTAGTTGCGGGCGAGCAGTACTTC.

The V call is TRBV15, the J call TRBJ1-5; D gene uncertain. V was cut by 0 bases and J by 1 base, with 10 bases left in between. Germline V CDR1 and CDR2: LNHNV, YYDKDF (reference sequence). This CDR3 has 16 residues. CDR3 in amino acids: CATSRDMPASNQPQHF. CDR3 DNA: TGTGCCACCAGCAGAGATATGCCCGCAAGCAATCAGCCCCAGCATTTT.

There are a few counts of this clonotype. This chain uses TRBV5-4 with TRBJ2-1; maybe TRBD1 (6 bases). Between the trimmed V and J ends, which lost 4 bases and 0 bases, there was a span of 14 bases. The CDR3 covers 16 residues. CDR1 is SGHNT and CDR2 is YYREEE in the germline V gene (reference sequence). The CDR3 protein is CASSPSGGVSYNEQFF. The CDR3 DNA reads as TGTGCCAGCAGCCCGAGTGGGGGCGTCTCCTACAATGAGCAGTTCTTC.

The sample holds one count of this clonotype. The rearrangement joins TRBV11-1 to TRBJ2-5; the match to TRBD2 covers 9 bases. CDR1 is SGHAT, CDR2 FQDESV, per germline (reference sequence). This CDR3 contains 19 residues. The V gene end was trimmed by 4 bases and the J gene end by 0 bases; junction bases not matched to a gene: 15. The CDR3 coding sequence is TGTGCCAGCAGCTCCCCAACCGGGACTAGCAACGCGTACCAAGAGACCCAGTACTTC. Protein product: CASSSPTGTSNAYQETQYF.

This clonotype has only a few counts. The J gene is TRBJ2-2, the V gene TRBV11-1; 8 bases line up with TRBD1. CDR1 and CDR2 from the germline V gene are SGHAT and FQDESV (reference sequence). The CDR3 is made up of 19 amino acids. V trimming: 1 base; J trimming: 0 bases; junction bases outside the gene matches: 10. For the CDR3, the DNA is TGTGCCAGCAGCTTAGGAGGGCAGGGGGCCAGCGCGAACACCGGGGAGCTGTTTTTT. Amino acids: CASSLGGQGASANTGELFF.

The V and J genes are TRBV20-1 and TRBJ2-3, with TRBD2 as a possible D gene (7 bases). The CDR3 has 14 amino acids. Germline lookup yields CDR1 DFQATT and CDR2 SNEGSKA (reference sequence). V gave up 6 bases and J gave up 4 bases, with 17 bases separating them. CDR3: CSAAGARIADTQYF. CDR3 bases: TGCAGTGCGGCGGGGGCGAGAATCGCAGATACGCAGTATTTT.

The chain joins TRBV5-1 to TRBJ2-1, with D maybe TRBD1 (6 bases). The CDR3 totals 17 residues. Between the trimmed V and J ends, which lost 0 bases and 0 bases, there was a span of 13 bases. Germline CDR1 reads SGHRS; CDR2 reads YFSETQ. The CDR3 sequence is CASSLELTGSSYNEQFF. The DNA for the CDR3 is TGCGCCAGCAGCTTGGAGTTAACAGGGAGCTCCTACAATGAGCAGTTCTTC.

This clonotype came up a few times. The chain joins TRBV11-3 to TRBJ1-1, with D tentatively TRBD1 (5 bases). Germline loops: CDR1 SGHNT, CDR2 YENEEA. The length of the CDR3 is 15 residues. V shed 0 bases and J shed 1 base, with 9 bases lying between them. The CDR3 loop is CASSLDRGWNTEAFF. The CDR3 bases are TGTGCCAGCAGCTTAGATAGGGGATGGAACACTGAAGCTTTCTTT.

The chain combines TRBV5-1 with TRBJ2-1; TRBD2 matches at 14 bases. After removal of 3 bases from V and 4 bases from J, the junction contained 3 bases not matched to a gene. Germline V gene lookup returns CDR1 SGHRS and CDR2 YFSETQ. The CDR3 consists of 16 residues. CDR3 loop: CASSYRTSGRYNEQFF. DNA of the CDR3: TGCGCCAGCAGCTATCGGACTAGCGGGAGGTACAATGAGCAGTTCTTC.

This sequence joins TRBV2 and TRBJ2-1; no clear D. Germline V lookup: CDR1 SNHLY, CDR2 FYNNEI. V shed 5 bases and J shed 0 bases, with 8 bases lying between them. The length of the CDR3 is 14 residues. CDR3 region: CASSRVSSYNEQFF. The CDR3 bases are TGTGCCAGCAGTCGTGTAAGCTCCTACAATGAGCAGTTCTTC. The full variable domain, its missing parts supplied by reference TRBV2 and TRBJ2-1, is EPEVTQTPSHQVTQMGQEVILRCVPISNHLYFYWYRQILGQKVEFLVSFYNNEISEKSEIFDDQFSVERPDGSNFTLKIRSTKLEDSAMYFCASSRVSSYNEQFFGPGTRLTVL.

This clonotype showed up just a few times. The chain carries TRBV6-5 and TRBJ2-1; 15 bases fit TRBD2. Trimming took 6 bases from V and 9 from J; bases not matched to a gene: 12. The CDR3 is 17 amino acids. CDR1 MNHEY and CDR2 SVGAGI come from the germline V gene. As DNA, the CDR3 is TGTGCCAGCAGCTTAGACAGGGGACTAGCGGGAGGTACTGAGCAGTTCTTC. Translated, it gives CASSLDRGLAGGTEQFF.

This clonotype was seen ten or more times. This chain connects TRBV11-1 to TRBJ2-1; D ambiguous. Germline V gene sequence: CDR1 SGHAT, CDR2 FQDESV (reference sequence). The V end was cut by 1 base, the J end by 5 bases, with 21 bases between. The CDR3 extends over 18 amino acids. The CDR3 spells CASSLGSIAVKENNEQFF. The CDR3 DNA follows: TGTGCCAGCAGCTTAGGGTCGATCGCGGTCAAAGAGAACAATGAGCAGTTCTTC.

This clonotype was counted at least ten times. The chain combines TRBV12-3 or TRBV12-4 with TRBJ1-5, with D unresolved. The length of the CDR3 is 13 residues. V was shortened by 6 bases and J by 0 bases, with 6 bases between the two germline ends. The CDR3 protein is CASSLNSNQPQHF. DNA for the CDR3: TGTGCCAGCAGCTTAAATAGCAATCAGCCCCAGCATTTT.

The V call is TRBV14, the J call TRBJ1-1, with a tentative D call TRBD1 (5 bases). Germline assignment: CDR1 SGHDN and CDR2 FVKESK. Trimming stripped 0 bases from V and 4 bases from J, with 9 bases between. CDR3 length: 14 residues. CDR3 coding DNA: TGTGCCAGCAGCCAAGATAGGGGCTTCACTGAAGCTTTCTTT. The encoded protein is CASSQDRGFTEAFF.

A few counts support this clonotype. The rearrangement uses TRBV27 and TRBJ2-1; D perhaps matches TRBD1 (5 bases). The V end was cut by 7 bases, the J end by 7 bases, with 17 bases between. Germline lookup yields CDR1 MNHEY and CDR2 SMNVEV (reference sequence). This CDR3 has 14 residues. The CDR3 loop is CASKNQGSGNEQFF. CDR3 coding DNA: TGTGCCAGCAAAAACCAGGGCTCTGGGAATGAGCAGTTCTTC.

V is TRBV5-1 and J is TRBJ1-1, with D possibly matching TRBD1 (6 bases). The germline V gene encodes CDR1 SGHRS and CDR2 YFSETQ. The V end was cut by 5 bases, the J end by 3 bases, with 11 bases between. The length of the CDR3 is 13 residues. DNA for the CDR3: TGCGCCAGCAGGGAGGACAGTTACACTGAAGCTTTCTTT. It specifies CASREDSYTEAFF.

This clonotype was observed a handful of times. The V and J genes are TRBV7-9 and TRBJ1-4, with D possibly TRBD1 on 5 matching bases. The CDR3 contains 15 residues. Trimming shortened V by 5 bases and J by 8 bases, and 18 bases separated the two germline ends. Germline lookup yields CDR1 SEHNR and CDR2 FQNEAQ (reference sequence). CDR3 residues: CASSPAVQGGEKLFF. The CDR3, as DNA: TGTGCCAGCAGCCCAGCTGTCCAGGGTGGAGAAAAACTGTTTTTT. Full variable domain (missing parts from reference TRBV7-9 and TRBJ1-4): DTGVSQNPRHKITKRGQNVTFRCDPISEHNRLYWYRQTLGQGPEFLTYFQNEAQLEKSRLLSDRFSAERPKGSFSTLEIQRTEQGDSAMYLCASSPAVQGGEKLFFGSGTQLSVL.

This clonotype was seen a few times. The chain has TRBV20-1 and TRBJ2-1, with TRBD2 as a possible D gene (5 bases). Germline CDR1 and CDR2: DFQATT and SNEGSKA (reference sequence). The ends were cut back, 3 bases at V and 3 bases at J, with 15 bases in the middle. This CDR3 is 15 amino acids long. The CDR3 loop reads CSASSTGFFYNEQFF. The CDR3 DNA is TGCAGTGCTAGTAGTACGGGATTCTTCTACAATGAGCAGTTCTTC.

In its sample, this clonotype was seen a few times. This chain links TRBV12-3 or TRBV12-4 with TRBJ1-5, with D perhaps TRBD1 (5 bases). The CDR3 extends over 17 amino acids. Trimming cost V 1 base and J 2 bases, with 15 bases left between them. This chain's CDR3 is CASSLGSGRGGNQPQHF. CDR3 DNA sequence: TGTGCCAGCAGTTTAGGTTCAGGGAGAGGGGGCAATCAGCCCCAGCATTTT.

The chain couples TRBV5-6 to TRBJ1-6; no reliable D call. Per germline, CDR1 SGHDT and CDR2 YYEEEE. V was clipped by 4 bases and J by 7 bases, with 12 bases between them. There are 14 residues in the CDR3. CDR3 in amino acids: CASSTGPTNSPLHF. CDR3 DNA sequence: TGTGCCAGCAGCACCGGACCGACCAATTCACCCCTCCACTTT. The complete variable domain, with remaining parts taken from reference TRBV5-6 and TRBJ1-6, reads DAGVTQSPTHLIKTRGQQVTLRCSPKSGHDTVSWYQQALGQGPQFIFQYYEEEERQRGNFPDRFSGHQFPNYSSELNVNALLLGDSALYLCASSTGPTNSPLHFGNGTRLTVT.

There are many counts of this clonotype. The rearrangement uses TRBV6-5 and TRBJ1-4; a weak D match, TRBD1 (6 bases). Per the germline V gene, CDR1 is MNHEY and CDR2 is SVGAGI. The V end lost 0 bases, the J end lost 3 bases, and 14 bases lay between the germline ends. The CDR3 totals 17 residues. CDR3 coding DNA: TGTGCCAGCAGTTACTCGCGGGGGGGCGCGGCTAATGAAAAACTGTTTTTT. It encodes CASSYSRGGAANEKLFF.

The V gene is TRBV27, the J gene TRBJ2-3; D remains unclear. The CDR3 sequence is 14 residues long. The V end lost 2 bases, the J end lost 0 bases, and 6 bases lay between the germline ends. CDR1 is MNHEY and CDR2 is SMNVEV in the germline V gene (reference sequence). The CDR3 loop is CASSLIASTDTQYF. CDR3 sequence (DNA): TGTGCCAGCAGTTTAATCGCTAGCACAGATACGCAGTATTTT.

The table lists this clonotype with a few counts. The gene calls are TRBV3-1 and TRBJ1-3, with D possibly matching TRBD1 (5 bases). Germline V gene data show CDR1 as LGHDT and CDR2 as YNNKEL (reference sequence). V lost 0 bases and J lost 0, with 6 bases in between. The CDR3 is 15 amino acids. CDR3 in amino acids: CASSQDRVSGNTIYF. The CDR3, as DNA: TGTGCCAGCAGCCAAGACAGGGTCTCTGGAAACACCATATATTTT.

The DNA for the CDR3 is TGCAGTGCTAGCGTGTGGTACGAGGAGACCCAGTACTTC. It is translated as CSASVWYEETQYF. The gene calls are TRBV20-1 and TRBJ2-5, with D unclear. Germline V gives CDR1 DFQATT, CDR2 SNEGSKA (reference sequence). V gave up 3 bases and J gave up 5 bases, with 13 bases separating them. This CDR3 region has 13 residues.

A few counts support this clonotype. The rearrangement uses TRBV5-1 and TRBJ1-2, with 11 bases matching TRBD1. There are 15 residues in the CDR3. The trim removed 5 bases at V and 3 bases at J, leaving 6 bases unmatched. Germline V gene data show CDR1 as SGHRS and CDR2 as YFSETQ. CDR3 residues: CASSSDRGQDYGYTF. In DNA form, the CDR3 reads TGCGCCAGCAGTTCGGACAGGGGGCAGGACTATGGCTACACCTTC. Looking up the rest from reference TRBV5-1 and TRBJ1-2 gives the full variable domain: KAGVTQTPRYLIKTRGQQVTLSCSPISGHRSVSWYQQTPGQGLQFLFEYFSETQRNKGNFPGRFSGRQFSNSRSEMNVSTLELGDSALYLCASSSDRGQDYGYTFGSGTRLTVV.

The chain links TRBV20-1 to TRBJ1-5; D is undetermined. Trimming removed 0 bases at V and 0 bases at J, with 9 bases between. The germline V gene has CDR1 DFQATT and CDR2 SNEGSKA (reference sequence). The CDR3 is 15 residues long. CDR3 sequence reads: CSARELQDSNQPQHF. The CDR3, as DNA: TGCAGTGCTAGAGAGTTGCAGGATAGCAATCAGCCCCAGCATTTT.

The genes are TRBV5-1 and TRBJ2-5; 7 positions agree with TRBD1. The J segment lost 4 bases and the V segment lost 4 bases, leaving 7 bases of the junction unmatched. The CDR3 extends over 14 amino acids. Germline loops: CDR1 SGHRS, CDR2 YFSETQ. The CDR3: CASSLDRERETQYF. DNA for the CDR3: TGCGCCAGCAGCCTTGACAGGGAACGAGAGACCCAGTACTTC.

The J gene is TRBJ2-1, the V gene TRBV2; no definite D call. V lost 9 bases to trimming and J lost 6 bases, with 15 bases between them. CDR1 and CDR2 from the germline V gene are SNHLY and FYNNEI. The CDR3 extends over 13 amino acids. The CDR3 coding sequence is TGTGCCAGTTTATCGGGCCTCGCCAATGAGCAGTTCTTC. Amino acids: CASLSGLANEQFF.